Listed below are T cell receptor beta chains from one sample, sequenced in a study of shared clonotypes between healthy human individuals. Here immunoSEQ multiplex PCR was the method, and the copy in TCRdb shows in-frame clones only, minus some. This sample has about half a million clones, with 75% to 80% found just once. Material: PBMCs. These TCRs come from a middle-aged woman in good health. Some clones in this sample may be carry-over from other donors' samples. Both conserved end residues are part of each CDR3. The order of the fields is V gene, D gene, J gene, clone size, CDR3 protein, CDR3 DNA. A D gene is named only where the DNA matches it firmly. Clone size is not always given. Where it is, it says once, few, many or a class for expanded clones.

v_call: TRBV30
d_call: .
j_call: TRBJ1-1
clone_size: .
cdr3_aa: CAWSVRSVTEAFF
cdr3_nt: TGTGCCTGGAGTGTACGAAGTGTCACTGAAGCTTTCTTT

v_call: TRBV19
d_call: TRBD1
j_call: TRBJ2-3
clone_size: few
cdr3_aa: CASSMGQYTDTQYF
cdr3_nt: TGTGCCAGTAGTATGGGACAGTACACAGATACGCAGTATTTT

v_call: TRBV7-6
d_call: .
j_call: TRBJ2-3
clone_size: .
cdr3_aa: CASSLTGGGRADTQYF
cdr3_nt: TGTGCCAGCAGCTTAACAGGGGGCGGGAGGGCAGATACGCAGTATTTT

v_call: TRBV7-2
d_call: .
j_call: TRBJ2-2
clone_size: .
cdr3_aa: CASSLVSAGTGELFF
cdr3_nt: TGTGCCAGCAGCTTAGTGTCAGCAGGGACCGGGGAGCTGTTTTTT

v_call: TRBV7-9
d_call: TRBD2
j_call: TRBJ2-1
clone_size: few
cdr3_aa: CACPGGGSYNEQFF
cdr3_nt: TGTGCCTGCCCGGGCGGGGGGTCCTACAATGAGCAGTTCTTC

v_call: TRBV5-1
d_call: TRBD2
j_call: TRBJ2-7
clone_size: .
cdr3_aa: CASRLLAGATYEQYF
cdr3_nt: TGCGCCAGCAGGTTGCTAGCGGGCGCGACCTACGAGCAGTACTTC

v_call: TRBV5-1
d_call: TRBD1
j_call: TRBJ1-4
clone_size: few
cdr3_aa: CASSLAGTGGNEKLFF
cdr3_nt: TGCGCCAGCAGCTTGGCGGGGACAGGGGGTAATGAAAAACTGTTTTTT

v_call: TRBV5-1
d_call: .
j_call: TRBJ2-7
clone_size: .
cdr3_aa: CASSRGSYQGTGSSEQYF
cdr3_nt: TGCGCCAGCAGCCGGGGGTCGTATCAGGGAACGGGCTCATCCGAGCAGTACTTC

v_call: TRBV2
d_call: TRBD1
j_call: TRBJ1-2
clone_size: .
cdr3_aa: CASTERQGAYGYTF
cdr3_nt: TGTGCCAGCACGGAGAGACAGGGGGCCTATGGCTACACCTTC

v_call: TRBV6-1
d_call: .
j_call: TRBJ2-7
clone_size: few
cdr3_aa: CASRSPGPSYEQYF
cdr3_nt: TGTGCCAGCAGGTCACCGGGACCGTCCTACGAGCAGTACTTC

v_call: TRBV7-3
d_call: TRBD2
j_call: TRBJ2-3
clone_size: .
cdr3_aa: CASSLSGRAGDTQYF
cdr3_nt: TGTGCCAGCAGCTTATCCGGGAGGGCAGGTGATACGCAGTATTTT

v_call: TRBV18
d_call: .
j_call: TRBJ1-1
clone_size: .
cdr3_aa: CASSLRGTPGTEAFF
cdr3_nt: TGTGCCAGCTCACTCCGGGGGACCCCGGGCACTGAAGCTTTCTTT

v_call: TRBV5-4
d_call: TRBD2
j_call: TRBJ2-5
clone_size: few
cdr3_aa: CASSAGLAGGETQYF
cdr3_nt: TGTGCCAGCAGCGCCGGACTAGCGGGAGGGGAGACCCAGTACTTC

v_call: TRBV30
d_call: .
j_call: TRBJ2-5
clone_size: .
cdr3_aa: CAWSVAETQYF
cdr3_nt: TGTGCCTGGAGTGTTGCAGAGACCCAGTACTTC

v_call: TRBV5-6
d_call: .
j_call: TRBJ2-7
clone_size: once
cdr3_aa: CASRAGASYEQYF
cdr3_nt: TGTGCCAGCCGAGCAGGGGCCTCCTACGAGCAGTACTTC

v_call: TRBV29-1
d_call: TRBD1
j_call: TRBJ2-7
clone_size: .
cdr3_aa: CSVAGTGSYEQYF
cdr3_nt: TGCAGCGTTGCCGGGACAGGGTCCTACGAGCAGTACTTC

v_call: TRBV7-2
d_call: .
j_call: TRBJ2-7
clone_size: .
cdr3_aa: CASSLASSVRSYEQYF
cdr3_nt: TGTGCCAGCAGCTTAGCGAGTTCAGTCCGCTCCTACGAGCAGTACTTC

v_call: TRBV14
d_call: .
j_call: TRBJ1-2
clone_size: .
cdr3_aa: CASSQERRYGYTF
cdr3_nt: TGTGCCAGCAGCCAAGAACGGCGCTATGGCTACACCTTC

v_call: TRBV18
d_call: TRBD1
j_call: TRBJ1-5
clone_size: few
cdr3_aa: CASSPNTGEQPQHF
cdr3_nt: TGTGCCAGCTCACCAAACACAGGGGAACAGCCCCAGCATTTT

v_call: TRBV10-2
d_call: TRBD1
j_call: TRBJ1-2
clone_size: .
cdr3_aa: CASNEGQLYGYTF
cdr3_nt: TGCGCCAGCAATGAGGGACAGCTCTATGGCTACACCTTC

v_call: TRBV5-1
d_call: TRBD1
j_call: TRBJ2-7
clone_size: once
cdr3_aa: CASSQGGFIYEQYF
cdr3_nt: TGCGCCAGCAGCCAAGGGGGCTTCATCTACGAGCAGTACTTC

v_call: TRBV6-6
d_call: .
j_call: TRBJ1-2
clone_size: .
cdr3_aa: CASSTREGWYGYTF
cdr3_nt: TGTGCCAGCAGTACTCGGGAGGGCTGGTATGGCTACACCTTC

v_call: TRBV7-2
d_call: .
j_call: TRBJ1-1
clone_size: once
cdr3_aa: CASSLTEPSNTEAFF
cdr3_nt: TGTGCCAGCTCACTGACAGAACCCTCGAACACTGAAGCTTTCTTT

v_call: TRBV5-8
d_call: TRBD2
j_call: TRBJ2-5
clone_size: .
cdr3_aa: CASSFGTGLAGNIQETQYF
cdr3_nt: TGTGCCAGCAGCTTTGGTACGGGACTAGCGGGGAATATTCAAGAGACCCAGTACTTC

v_call: TRBV20-1
d_call: .
j_call: TRBJ1-4
clone_size: .
cdr3_aa: CSARVGGKLFF
cdr3_nt: TGCAGTGCTAGAGTTGGGGGAAAACTGTTTTTT

v_call: TRBV7-7
d_call: TRBD2
j_call: TRBJ2-1
clone_size: few
cdr3_aa: CASSLSPGLAVNEQFF
cdr3_nt: TGTGCTAGCAGCTTATCGCCGGGACTAGCGGTCAATGAGCAGTTCTTC

v_call: TRBV20-1
d_call: .
j_call: TRBJ2-3
clone_size: .
cdr3_aa: CSAQGGNPQYF
cdr3_nt: TGCAGTGCTCAGGGGGGGAATCCGCAGTATTTT

v_call: TRBV4-1
d_call: TRBD1
j_call: TRBJ2-1
clone_size: .
cdr3_aa: CASSHPGQGNIGEQFF
cdr3_nt: TGCGCCAGCAGCCACCCGGGACAGGGTAATATTGGTGAGCAGTTCTTC

v_call: TRBV7-3
d_call: .
j_call: TRBJ2-1
clone_size: .
cdr3_aa: CASSLVYESGRFF
cdr3_nt: TGTGCCAGCAGCTTAGTGTACGAGAGCGGCCGGTTCTTC

v_call: TRBV6-5
d_call: TRBD1
j_call: TRBJ2-7
clone_size: .
cdr3_aa: CASSETGGGYEQYF
cdr3_nt: TGTGCCAGCAGTGAAACAGGGGGCGGGTACGAGCAGTACTTC

v_call: TRBV30
d_call: TRBD1
j_call: TRBJ2-7
clone_size: .
cdr3_aa: CASPRDRGGYEQYF
cdr3_nt: TGTGCCTCCCCCCGGGACAGGGGTGGCTACGAGCAGTACTTC

v_call: TRBV15
d_call: .
j_call: TRBJ2-7
clone_size: .
cdr3_aa: CATSNRRRLTIYEQYF
cdr3_nt: TGTGCCACCAGCAACAGGCGGAGACTTACCATCTACGAGCAGTACTTC

v_call: TRBV2
d_call: .
j_call: TRBJ1-1
clone_size: .
cdr3_aa: CASNFGWELEAFF
cdr3_nt: TGTGCCAGCAACTTCGGGTGGGAATTGGAAGCTTTCTTT

v_call: TRBV6-5
d_call: .
j_call: TRBJ2-7
clone_size: .
cdr3_aa: CASSPSGLPYEQYF
cdr3_nt: TGTGCCAGCAGTCCCTCGGGACTGCCATACGAGCAGTACTTC

v_call: TRBV18
d_call: .
j_call: TRBJ2-7
clone_size: .
cdr3_aa: CASSPGNYEQYF
cdr3_nt: TGTGCCAGCTCACCCGGCAACTACGAGCAGTACTTC

v_call: TRBV6-5
d_call: .
j_call: TRBJ2-1
clone_size: .
cdr3_aa: CASSYSHLDEQFF
cdr3_nt: TGTGCCAGCAGTTACTCGCATCTTGATGAGCAGTTCTTC

v_call: TRBV30
d_call: .
j_call: TRBJ2-7
clone_size: .
cdr3_aa: CAWSVALGSSYEQYF
cdr3_nt: TGTGCCTGGAGTGTCGCCCTGGGAAGCTCCTACGAGCAGTACTTC